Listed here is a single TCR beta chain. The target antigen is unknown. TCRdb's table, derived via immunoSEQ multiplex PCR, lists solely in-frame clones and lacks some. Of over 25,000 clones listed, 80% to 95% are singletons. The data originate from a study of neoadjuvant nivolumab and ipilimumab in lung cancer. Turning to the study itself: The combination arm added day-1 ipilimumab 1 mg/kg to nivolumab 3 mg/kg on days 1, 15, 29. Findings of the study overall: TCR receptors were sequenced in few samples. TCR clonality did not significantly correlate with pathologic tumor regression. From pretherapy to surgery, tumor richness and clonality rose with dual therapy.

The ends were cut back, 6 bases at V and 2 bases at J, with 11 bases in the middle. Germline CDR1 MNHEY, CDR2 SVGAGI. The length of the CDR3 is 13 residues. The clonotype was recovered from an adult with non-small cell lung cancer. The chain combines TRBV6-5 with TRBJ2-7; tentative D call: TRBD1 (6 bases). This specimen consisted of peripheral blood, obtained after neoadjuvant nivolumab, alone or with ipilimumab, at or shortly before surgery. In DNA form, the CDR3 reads TGTGCCAGCAGGAGGACAGCTACCTACGAGCAGTACTTC. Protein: CASRRTATYEQYF.